The TCR beta chain under discussion was sequenced for a study of OX40 agonist ivuxolimab in advanced cancers. Study-level findings and limits: Clonal expansion by week 6 occurred in CD4+ and CD8+ blood T cells (at 0.1 to 3.0 mg/kg).

As for this clone: No antigen is known for it.

Some clones are missing from TCRdb's copy, which holds only in-frame ones; the method was immunoSEQ multiplex PCR. Among 65,000 to 90,000 clones listed, 84% were seen once. Germline V CDR1 and CDR2: SGHTA, FQGNSA. This CDR3 region has 15 residues. Trimming cost V 6 bases and J 4 bases; bases outside gene matches: 7. This clonotype originated in an adult with an advanced solid tumor such as melanoma, head and neck, liver or kidney cancer. The sequencing used CD4+ or CD8+ T cells sorted from blood, collected in a trial of the OX40 agonist ivuxolimab. The V call is TRBV7-2, the J call TRBJ2-1; 9 positions agree with TRBD1. CDR3 region: CASSQQGAVYNEQFF. In DNA form, the CDR3 reads TGTGCCAGCAGTCAACAGGGGGCGGTGTACAATGAGCAGTTCTTC. Variable domain in full (rest from reference TRBV7-2 and TRBJ2-1): GAGVSQSPSNKVTEKGKDVELRCDPISGHTALYWYRQSLGQGLEFLIYFQGNSAPDKSGLPSDRFSAERTGGSVSTLTIQRTQQEDSAVYLCASSQQGAVYNEQFFGPGTRLTVL.